These 14 T cell receptor beta chains were sequenced from one sample in a study of shared clonotypes between healthy human individuals. Sequenced by immunoSEQ multiplex PCR; TCRdb stores in-frame clones only, minus some. Here the sample spans approximately 470,000 clones, roughly 80% being singletons. The sequencing sample was made of PBMCs. These receptors were collected from a middle-aged woman in good health. Some clones in this sample may be carry-over from other donors' samples.

The chain links TRBV2 to TRBJ2-1, with a weak D call TRBD2 (6 bases). CDR1 SNHLY and CDR2 FYNNEI come from the germline V gene. V was trimmed by 5 bases and J by 8 bases, leaving 16 bases between them. The CDR3 has 14 amino acids. The CDR3 reads CASSKWTTGDEQFF. CDR3 nucleotides: TGTGCCAGCAGTAAATGGACTACCGGCGATGAGCAGTTCTTC.

V usage is TRBV11-2 and J usage is TRBJ1-2, with TRBD1 matching 9 bases. The germline V gene has CDR1 SGHAT and CDR2 FQNNGV. With V trimmed by 5 bases and J by 4 bases, 8 bases remained unmatched. The CDR3 length is 15 residues. The DNA of the CDR3 is TGTGCCAGCAGCCGACCGGGACAGGGTACCTATGGCTACACCTTC. Encoded protein: CASSRPGQGTYGYTF.

This clone was recorded only once. The chain carries TRBV14 and TRBJ2-1; TRBD2 matches at 10 bases. Germline trimming cut 4 bases from V and 4 bases from J; bases unmatched to any gene: 4. Germline CDR1 and CDR2: SGHDN and FVKESK. There are 15 residues in the CDR3. DNA of the CDR3: TGTGCCAGCAGCCGAGTAGCGGGAGGTTACAATGAGCAGTTCTTC. Translating gives CASSRVAGGYNEQFF.

This clone has more than one count but fewer than ten. This chain joins TRBV6-5 and TRBJ1-2; no reliable D call. The CDR3 runs 15 residues. The V end was cut by 2 bases, the J end by 3 bases, with 13 bases between. Per the germline V gene, CDR1 is MNHEY and CDR2 is SVGAGI. The CDR3 sequence: CASSYNGRPDYGYTF. CDR3 coding DNA: TGTGCCAGCAGTTACAACGGACGCCCCGACTATGGCTACACCTTC.

This chain links TRBV4-2 with TRBJ2-7; D unresolved. There are 17 residues in the CDR3. Trimming removed 0 bases from V and 0 bases from J, with 15 bases in between. CDR1 and CDR2 (germline): LGHNA, YNFKEQ. The CDR3 loop is CASSQEWDRQFSYEQYF. The CDR3 nucleotides are TGTGCCAGCAGCCAAGAATGGGATCGGCAGTTCTCCTACGAGCAGTACTTC.

Concerning this clone itself: With a far larger clone one base away, a read error is the likely cause. The J gene is TRBJ1-5, the V gene TRBV28; D remains unclear. This CDR3 is built from 13 residues. CDR1 and CDR2 from the germline V gene are MDHEN and SYDVKM. V was trimmed by 3 bases and J by 9 bases, leaving 12 bases between them. The CDR3 sequence is CASSFLRDRPQHF. DNA for the CDR3: TGTGCCAGCAGTTTTCTAAGGGATCGGCCCCAGCATTTT.

The table lists this clone with many counts. The rearrangement uses TRBV28 and TRBJ2-5; 10 positions match TRBD1. With 3 bases clipped from V and 3 bases from J, the junction kept 4 bases outside the gene matches. The CDR3 has 15 residues. Germline V gene data show CDR1 as MDHEN and CDR2 as SYDVKM. CDR3 protein: CASSLPGTGEETQYF. CDR3 coding DNA: TGTGCCAGCAGTTTGCCAGGGACAGGGGAAGAGACCCAGTACTTC.

A word on this clone: The sample carries other DNA sequences with the same CDR3. This chain links TRBV18 with TRBJ2-5; no definite D call. The CDR3 is made up of 13 amino acids. The germline CDR1 and CDR2 sequences are KGHSH and LQKENI. Deletions cut 0 bases from V and 4 bases from J, with 6 bases between. The CDR3 DNA sequence: TGTGCCAGCTCACCACCGTCATCAGAGACCCAGTACTTC. Translation gives CASSPPSSETQYF.

Comments on this clone: A far larger clone is off by one base, so a read error is likely. The rearrangement links TRBV4-3 to TRBJ2-1; 14 positions agree with TRBD2. The V gene's germline CDR1 is LGHNA and CDR2 YSLEER. This CDR3 comprises 17 residues. This chain's CDR3 is CASSQGGLAGEGNERFF. Here the CDR3 DNA reads TGCGCCAGCAGCCAAGGGGGACTAGCGGGAGAGGGCAATGAGCGGTTCTTC.

Turning to this clone: This probably arose from a read error, given a far larger clone one base away. The gene calls are TRBV7-2 and TRBJ1-5; D is possibly TRBD1 (5 bases). This CDR3 has 15 amino acids. From germline, CDR1 is SGHTA and CDR2 FQGNSA. Deletions cut 1 base from V and 3 bases from J, with 10 bases between. The CDR3 nucleotides are TGTACCAGCAGCTTAGAAGGGACGACCAATCAGCCCCAGCATTTT. Amino acid sequence: CTSSLEGTTNQPQHF.

Note on this clone: This likely stems from a read error, as it lies one base from a far larger clone. The V call is TRBV7-9, the J call TRBJ1-3; the D gene is possibly TRBD1 (5 bases). The CDR3 is 14 amino acids. Per germline, CDR1 SEHNR and CDR2 FQNEAQ (reference sequence). CDR3 in amino acids: CASSSGLSGNTVYF. The CDR3 bases are TGTGCCAGCAGCTCGGGACTCTCTGGAAACACCGTATATTTT. The full variable domain, in which reference TRBV7-9 and TRBJ1-3 provide the parts outside the CDR3, is DTGVSQNPRHKITKRGQNVTFRCDPISEHNRLYWYRQTLGQGPEFLTYFQNEAQLEKSRLLSDRFSAERPKGSFSTLEIQRTEQGDSAMYLCASSSGLSGNTVYFGEGSWLTVV.

The chain recombines TRBV5-1 with TRBJ2-7; 12 bases map to TRBD2. The V gene's germline CDR1 is SGHRS and CDR2 YFSETQ. The CDR3 is made up of 16 amino acids. In nucleotides, the CDR3 is TGCGCGAGCTCTAGCGGGAGGGCCCTAGGGGGCTACGAGCAGTACTTC. Translated: CASSSGRALGGYEQYF.

This clone was seen a few times. The rearrangement uses TRBV5-1 and TRBJ1-4, with TRBD1 matching 9 bases. The CDR3 loop spans 16 amino acids. From germline, CDR1 is SGHRS and CDR2 YFSETQ. With V trimmed by 0 bases and J by 0 bases, 0 bases remained unmatched. The CDR3 region has the DNA TGCGCCAGCAGCTTGGGACAGGGGGCAACTAATGAAAAACTGTTTTTT. Translation gives CASSLGQGATNEKLFF.

Notes on this clone: Since a far larger clone is one base different, this is likely a read error. The rearrangement uses TRBV30 and TRBJ2-5; D unresolved. Germline V gene sequence: CDR1 GTSNPN, CDR2 SVGIG (reference sequence). Trimming removed 1 base at V and 1 base at J, with 7 bases between. The CDR3 contains 13 residues. For the CDR3, the DNA is TGTGCCTGGAGTGGGTACAGCCAAGAGACCCAGTACTTC. Its protein product is CAWSGYSQETQYF.